This entry describes one TCR beta chain. This sample is part of a study of blood T cell repertoires in COVID-19. Only in-frame clones appear in the TCRdb table, and some are missing; sequencing was by immunoSEQ multiplex PCR. The sample records around 30,000 clones, around nine tenths being singletons. This CDR3 spans 14 amino acids. Trimming at V came to 6 bases and at J to 7 bases, leaving 7 bases not matched to a gene. CDR1 SGHVS and CDR2 FNYEAQ come from the germline V gene. The rearrangement links TRBV7-6 to TRBJ2-1; 9 nucleotides agree with TRBD1. Sequenced material: peripheral blood. This TCR was sampled from a human donor in a cohort sampled during active COVID-19. The donor label of this sample is uncertain. Here the CDR3 reads CASSPRTGVNEQFF. CDR3 in DNA: TGTGCCAGCAGTCCCCGGACAGGGGTTAATGAGCAGTTCTTC. The whole variable domain, remainder taken from reference TRBV7-6 and TRBJ2-1, is GAGVSQSPRYKVTKRGQDVALRCDPISGHVSLYWYRQALGQGPEFLTYFNYEAQQDKSGLPNDRFSAERPEGSISTLTIQRTEQRDSAMYRCASSPRTGVNEQFFGPGTRLTVL.